This TCR beta chain comes out of a study of blood T cell repertoires in COVID-19. At the level of the study: From the United States, Italy and Spain came samples of acute and convalescent COVID-19. PBMCs, B-cell-depleted T cells, or T cells provided the cDNA or gDNA that made up the material.

In germline, CDR1 is MDHEN, CDR2 SYDVKM. Trimming cost V 2 bases and J 5 bases, with 18 bases left between them. CDR3 length: 16 amino acids. Original processing methods: Reference gene primer amplification gave estimated nucleated cell counts. Produced via immunoSEQ multiplex PCR; TCRdb's table is partial and in-frame only. V and J calls plus clone size are reproduced from that table; the DNA served to infer D and trimming. The sample has about 170,000 clones; roughly 85% are singletons. Material: peripheral blood. This clonotype originated in a woman of 80 years or more with active or convalescent COVID-19. This sequence joins TRBV28 and TRBJ1-1; D perhaps matches TRBD1 (6 bases). This CDR3 is CASSLLGAGEWTEAFF. The CDR3 nucleotides are TGTGCCAGCAGTTTACTGGGGGCAGGGGAATGGACTGAAGCTTTCTTT. Full variable domain (outside the CDR3, taken from reference TRBV28 and TRBJ1-1): DVKVTQSSRYLVKRTGEKVFLECVQDMDHENMFWYRQDPGLGLRLIYFSYDVKMKEKGDIPEGYSVSREKKERFSLILESASTNQTSMYLCASSLLGAGEWTEAFFGQGTRLTVV.